This entry describes one T cell receptor beta chain. These data come from a study of blood T cell repertoires in COVID-19. Study summary: Acute and convalescent COVID-19 samples came from the United States, Italy and Spain. T cells, B-cell-depleted T cells, or PBMCs supplied cDNA or gDNA.

This CDR3 contains 17 residues. The ends were cut back, 4 bases at V and 2 bases at J, with 18 bases in the middle. Per germline, CDR1 KGHSH and CDR2 LQKENI. In the original workflow: Amplification of reference gene primers was used by the study to estimate nucleated cell counts. Profiling relied on immunoSEQ multiplex PCR, and the TCRdb table lists in-frame clones only, not all of them. V, J and clone size were drawn from that table, and D and trimming were deduced from the DNA. The sample lists fewer than 100,000 clones, around 83% occurring once. This chain uses TRBV18 with TRBJ1-3; D is unclear. Sequencing input: peripheral blood. This receptor was taken from a woman aged 45-60 years with acute or convalescent COVID-19. The CDR3: CASSQNPPGSTGNTIYF. The CDR3 bases are TGTGCCAGCTCACAAAATCCTCCAGGTTCCACTGGAAACACCATATATTTT.